This T cell receptor beta chain was identified in a study of STAT5B mutations in CD4+ large granular lymphocyte leukemia. On the study more broadly: Among healthy controls, a particular HLA allele went with more CDR3 'QG' motifs. Findings and limits, study-wide: TRBV06-family usage was enriched in top patient clones (8/27) versus controls (2/35). Without putative leukemic clones, patient CD4-sorted repertoires remained more clonal than healthy CD4+ repertoires. No patients shared main leukemic clonotypes, though about 25% appeared at low frequency elsewhere.

CDR3 length: 13 amino acids. The ends were cut back, 5 bases at V and 0 bases at J, with 8 bases in the middle. Germline lookup yields CDR1 SGHDT and CDR2 YYEEEE. In the case of this clone: The antigen is undetermined.

This table comes from immunoSEQ multiplex PCR, and its TCRdb copy is limited to in-frame clones, with some not included. The table has about 48,000 clones, around 70% seen once; the top ten hold about 1.5%. The TCR comes from a human donor in good health. The rearrangement uses TRBV5-6 and TRBJ2-5; D call uncertain. The sample taken for sequencing was CD4+ T cells from blood buffy coats. The CDR3 protein is CASSSIYQETQYF. CDR3 nucleotide sequence: TGTGCCAGCAGTTCTATCTACCAAGAGACCCAGTACTTC.